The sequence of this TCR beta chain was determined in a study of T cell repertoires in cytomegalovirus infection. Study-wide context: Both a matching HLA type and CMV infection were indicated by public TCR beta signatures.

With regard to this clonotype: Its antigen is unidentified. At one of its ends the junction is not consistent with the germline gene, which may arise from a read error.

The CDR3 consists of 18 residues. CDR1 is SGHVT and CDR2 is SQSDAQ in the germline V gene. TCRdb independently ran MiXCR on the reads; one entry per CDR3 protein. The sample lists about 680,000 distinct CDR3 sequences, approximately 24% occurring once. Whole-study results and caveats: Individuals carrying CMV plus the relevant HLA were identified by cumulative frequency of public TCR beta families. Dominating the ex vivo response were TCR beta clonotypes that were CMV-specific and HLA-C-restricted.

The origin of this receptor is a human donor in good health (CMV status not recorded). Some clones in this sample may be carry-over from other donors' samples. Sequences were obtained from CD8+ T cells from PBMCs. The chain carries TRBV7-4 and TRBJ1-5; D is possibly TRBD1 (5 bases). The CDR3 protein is CVSSLGPLGDRVQSPQHF. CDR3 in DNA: TGTGTCAGCAGCCTCGGGCCTCTTGGGGACCGGGTACAATCGCCCCAGCATTTT.